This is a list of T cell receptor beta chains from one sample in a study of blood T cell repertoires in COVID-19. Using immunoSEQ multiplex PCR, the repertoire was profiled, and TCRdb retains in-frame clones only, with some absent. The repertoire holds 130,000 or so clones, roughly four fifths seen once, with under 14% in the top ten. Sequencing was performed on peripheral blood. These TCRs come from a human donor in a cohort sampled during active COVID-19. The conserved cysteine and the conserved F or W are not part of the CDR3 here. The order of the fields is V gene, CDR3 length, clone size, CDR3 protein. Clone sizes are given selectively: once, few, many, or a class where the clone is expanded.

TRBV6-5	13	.	ASRLAGGRAYEQY
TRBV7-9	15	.	ASPSSGGVSSYNEQF
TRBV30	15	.	AWSAPGLAGGRDTQY
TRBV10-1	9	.	AHLAGYEQY
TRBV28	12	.	ASRSLGTGGSYT
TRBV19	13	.	ASSMLRGRQETQY
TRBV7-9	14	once	ASSFDRRQLRSGYT
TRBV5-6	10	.	ASSLVAGEQY
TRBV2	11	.	ASRGLGTGELF
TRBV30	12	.	GSQGDSSWAGYT
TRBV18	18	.	ASSPVGDRGPLLAKNIQY
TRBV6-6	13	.	ASREPGQGAQEAF
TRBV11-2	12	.	ASSLLRGFYEQY
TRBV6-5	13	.	ASTDRTGASYEQY
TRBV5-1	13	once	ASSFSGGSTDTQY
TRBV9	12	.	ASSVASRMNEQF
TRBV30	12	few	AWSLPRETYEQY
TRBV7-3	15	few	ASSLTGQSAALTEAF
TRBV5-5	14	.	ASTLVAGPGTGELF
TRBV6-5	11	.	AAAEGLVYEQY
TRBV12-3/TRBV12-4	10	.	ASRGLDAGYT
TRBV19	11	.	ASKRGAAYEQY
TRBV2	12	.	ASSVRGWSGELF
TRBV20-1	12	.	SASSLAVTYEQY
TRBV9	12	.	ASSVDSGKNIQY
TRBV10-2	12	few	ASSEWDSSYEQY
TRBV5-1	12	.	ASSSGVFNQPQH
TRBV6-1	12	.	ASSEFRTGVGYT
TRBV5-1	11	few	ASSYEGVYEAF
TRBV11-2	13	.	ASSLDGRGRGEQF
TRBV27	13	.	ASTLASGGNNEQF
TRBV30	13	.	AWSGRGGDNEKLF
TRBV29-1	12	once	SGVQGARYTEAF
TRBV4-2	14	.	ASSQVEASSYNEQF
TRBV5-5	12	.	ASSSRLITDTQY
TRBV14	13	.	ASSLRQGSTDTQY
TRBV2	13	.	ASSEARGYNSPLH
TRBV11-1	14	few	ASSRRQGELGGELF
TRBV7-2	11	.	ASSFGQYNEQF
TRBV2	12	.	ASSGNGAGGEQY
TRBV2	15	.	ASSELASGVRTDTQY
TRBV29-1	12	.	SVVGPGTANIQY
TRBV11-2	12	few	ATAAWGRRTEAF
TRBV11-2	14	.	ASRGTGARPNSPLH
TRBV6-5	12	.	ASSPGTWGDEAF
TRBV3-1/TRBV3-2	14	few	ASSAGDRVALNEQF
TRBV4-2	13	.	ASSQVGTSGGVQF
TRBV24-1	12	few	ATSGGQALRPQH
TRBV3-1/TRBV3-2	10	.	ASSQLSGGYT
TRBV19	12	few	ASSIAVVNYGYT
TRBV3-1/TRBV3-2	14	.	ASSHFGTGVTGELF
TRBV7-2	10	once	ASSLYFAEQF
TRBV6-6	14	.	ASSPMGEVMNTEAF
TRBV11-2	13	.	ASSLYLDSSYEQY
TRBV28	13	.	ASSYLADETYEQY
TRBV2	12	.	ASTPEQGARGYT
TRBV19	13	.	ASSSQAGGTYEQY